This is a list of T cell receptor beta chains from one sample in a study of cytomegalovirus exposure and HLA in healthy donors. TCRdb's table, derived via immunoSEQ multiplex PCR, lists solely in-frame clones and lacks some. Of about 200,000 clones in the sample, around 80% were seen once. Sequenced input: PBMCs. These TCRs come from a woman between 25 and 40 years old in good health and CMV-seronegative. The CDR3 runs from the conserved cysteine through the conserved F or W. Each record gives: J gene, V gene, D gene, clone size, CDR3 DNA, CDR3 protein. A D gene is named only where the DNA matches it firmly. Not all rows give a size; the values are once, few, many and, for expanded clones, a class.

j_gene: TRBJ2-1; v_gene: TRBV27; d_gene: -; abundance: few; CDR3nt: TGTGCCAGCAGTTTGGGAGGAACCAGCTCCTACAATGAGCAGTTCTTC; CDR3aa: CASSLGGTSSYNEQFF
j_gene: TRBJ1-1; v_gene: TRBV7-8; d_gene: -; abundance: -; CDR3nt: TGTGCCAGCAGCCCCAGAGAGGGGAACACTGAAGCTTTCTTT; CDR3aa: CASSPREGNTEAFF
j_gene: TRBJ2-3; v_gene: TRBV27; d_gene: TRBD1; abundance: -; CDR3nt: TGTGCCAGCCGGACAGGGAACACAGATACGCAGTATTTT; CDR3aa: CASRTGNTDTQYF
j_gene: TRBJ2-1; v_gene: TRBV27; d_gene: TRBD2; abundance: -; CDR3nt: TGTGCCAGCAGTTTAACTAGCGGCTACAATGAGCAGTTCTTC; CDR3aa: CASSLTSGYNEQFF
j_gene: TRBJ1-5; v_gene: TRBV6-1; d_gene: TRBD1; abundance: -; CDR3nt: TGTGCCAGCAGGGAGGACAGGGCTAGCAATCAGCCCCAGCATTTT; CDR3aa: CASREDRASNQPQHF
j_gene: TRBJ2-7; v_gene: TRBV5-1; d_gene: -; abundance: -; CDR3nt: TGCGCCAGCTCCCTAGAACTGAGCTCCTACGAGCAGTACTTC; CDR3aa: CASSLELSSYEQYF
j_gene: TRBJ1-1; v_gene: TRBV18; d_gene: TRBD1; abundance: -; CDR3nt: TGTGCCAGCTCACCACAGGTTCCAGGGGGCGCCTCGAGCACTGAAGCTTTCTTT; CDR3aa: CASSPQVPGGASSTEAFF
j_gene: TRBJ2-1; v_gene: TRBV5-1; d_gene: TRBD2; abundance: -; CDR3nt: TGCGCCAGCAGCCCGGGACTAGCGGGAGTCCGCTACAATGAGCAGTTCTTC; CDR3aa: CASSPGLAGVRYNEQFF
j_gene: TRBJ1-2; v_gene: TRBV6-1; d_gene: -; abundance: many; CDR3nt: TGTGCCAGCAGTGCGGAGATGATGCGAGGCTACACCTTC; CDR3aa: CASSAEMMRGYTF
j_gene: TRBJ2-4; v_gene: TRBV5-1; d_gene: TRBD1; abundance: -; CDR3nt: TGCGCCAGCAGCTTGGGGGGACAGGAGGCGGACATTCAGTACTTC; CDR3aa: CASSLGGQEADIQYF
j_gene: TRBJ2-2; v_gene: TRBV14; d_gene: -; abundance: few; CDR3nt: TGTGCCAGCAGCCCAGTTGTCGGGGAGCTGTTTTTT; CDR3aa: CASSPVVGELFF
j_gene: TRBJ2-7; v_gene: TRBV19; d_gene: -; abundance: -; CDR3nt: TGTGCCAGTAGGAACCCTAGCGTACCCTACGAGCAGTACTTC; CDR3aa: CASRNPSVPYEQYF
j_gene: TRBJ1-4; v_gene: TRBV25-1; d_gene: -; abundance: -; CDR3nt: TGTGCCAGCAGTGAGGTGCAGGGTGGCGAAAAACTGTTTTTT; CDR3aa: CASSEVQGGEKLFF
j_gene: TRBJ2-7; v_gene: TRBV19; d_gene: -; abundance: few; CDR3nt: TGTGCCAGTACTGCCTACGAGCAGTACTTC; CDR3aa: CASTAYEQYF
j_gene: TRBJ2-2; v_gene: TRBV6-5; d_gene: -; abundance: -; CDR3nt: TGTGCCAGCAGTGACACGGAATCCGGGGAGCTGTTTTTT; CDR3aa: CASSDTESGELFF
j_gene: TRBJ1-1; v_gene: TRBV11-2; d_gene: -; abundance: -; CDR3nt: TGTGCCAGCAGCTTAGGTTTGACAGCTTACCCTGAAGCTTTCTTT; CDR3aa: CASSLGLTAYPEAFF
j_gene: TRBJ2-7; v_gene: TRBV4-1; d_gene: TRBD1; abundance: -; CDR3nt: TGCGCCAGCAGCCCAGGGAGGGGACAGGGGTCCTACGAGCAGTACTTC; CDR3aa: CASSPGRGQGSYEQYF
j_gene: TRBJ2-2; v_gene: TRBV18; d_gene: TRBD2; abundance: -; CDR3nt: TGTGCCAGCTTCCCGGGACTAGCGGCGATCGGGGAGCTGTTTTTT; CDR3aa: CASFPGLAAIGELFF
j_gene: TRBJ1-4; v_gene: TRBV19; d_gene: -; abundance: -; CDR3nt: TGTGCCAGTAGTATAGACCCGATAGGACAGAATGAAAAACTGTTTTTT; CDR3aa: CASSIDPIGQNEKLFF
j_gene: TRBJ2-3; v_gene: TRBV7-7; d_gene: -; abundance: -; CDR3nt: TGTGCCAGCAGCCTAGGAACAGGCACAGATACGCAGTATTTT; CDR3aa: CASSLGTGTDTQYF
j_gene: TRBJ1-3; v_gene: TRBV28; d_gene: TRBD1; abundance: -; CDR3nt: TGTGCCAGCAGACAGGGGGCAGGCGGAAACACCATATATTTT; CDR3aa: CASRQGAGGNTIYF
j_gene: TRBJ2-2; v_gene: TRBV30; d_gene: -; abundance: few; CDR3nt: TGTGCCTGGACCCCGGGACTTCAGGCCGGGGAGCTGTTTTTT; CDR3aa: CAWTPGLQAGELFF
j_gene: TRBJ2-5; v_gene: TRBV29-1; d_gene: TRBD1; abundance: -; CDR3nt: TGCAGCGTTGAAAACCGGGACAGGGGGTGGGAGACCCAGTACTTC; CDR3aa: CSVENRDRGWETQYF
j_gene: TRBJ1-1; v_gene: TRBV7-9; d_gene: -; abundance: -; CDR3nt: TGTGCCAGCAGCTTATCCCTGACAGATGAAGCTTTCTTT; CDR3aa: CASSLSLTDEAFF
j_gene: TRBJ1-2; v_gene: TRBV29-1; d_gene: -; abundance: few; CDR3nt: TGCAGCGTCCTCAGCTATGGCTACACCTTC; CDR3aa: CSVLSYGYTF
j_gene: TRBJ2-7; v_gene: TRBV18; d_gene: -; abundance: -; CDR3nt: TGTGCCAGCTCAGCTCCAGGGAAATACGAGCAGTACTTC; CDR3aa: CASSAPGKYEQYF
j_gene: TRBJ2-7; v_gene: TRBV11-2; d_gene: TRBD1; abundance: -; CDR3nt: TGTGCCAGCAGCCGGACAGGGCTCGCCGAGCAGTACTTC; CDR3aa: CASSRTGLAEQYF
j_gene: TRBJ1-5; v_gene: TRBV7-2; d_gene: -; abundance: -; CDR3nt: TGTGCCAGCACCAAGATGGGGACAAATCAGCCCCAGCATTTT; CDR3aa: CASTKMGTNQPQHF
j_gene: TRBJ1-1; v_gene: TRBV6-1; d_gene: -; abundance: -; CDR3nt: TGTGCCAGCAGTGAAGCGCGGGGCACTGAAGCTTTCTTT; CDR3aa: CASSEARGTEAFF
j_gene: TRBJ2-1; v_gene: TRBV27; d_gene: -; abundance: -; CDR3nt: TGTGCCAGCAGCAGATATAGCGGATACTCCTACAATGAGCAGTTCTTC; CDR3aa: CASSRYSGYSYNEQFF
j_gene: TRBJ1-4; v_gene: TRBV4-1; d_gene: -; abundance: -; CDR3nt: TGCGCCAGCAGCCAAGATTCACGGGGGGGGACTAATGAAAAACTGTTTTTT; CDR3aa: CASSQDSRGGTNEKLFF
j_gene: TRBJ1-1; v_gene: TRBV4-1; d_gene: -; abundance: -; CDR3nt: TGCGCCAGCAGCCAAGGAAACGGACAGATGAACACTGAAGCTTTCTTT; CDR3aa: CASSQGNGQMNTEAFF
j_gene: TRBJ1-1; v_gene: TRBV5-1; d_gene: TRBD1; abundance: -; CDR3nt: TGCGCCAGCAGCTCGACAGGGGGTGGCACTGAAGCTTTCTTT; CDR3aa: CASSSTGGGTEAFF
j_gene: TRBJ2-5; v_gene: TRBV27; d_gene: TRBD1; abundance: -; CDR3nt: TGTGCCAGCAGTTTAGACAGGGGTGCTCGGGAGACCCAGTACTTC; CDR3aa: CASSLDRGARETQYF